Below are 17 T cell receptor beta chains sequenced from a single sample in a study of shared clonotypes between healthy human individuals. Data came from immunoSEQ multiplex PCR; TCRdb stores just in-frame clones and leaves some out. The table lists approximately 2.5 million clones, around 94% of them singletons, with about 0.13% in the top ten. Sequences were obtained from naive CD4+ T cells sorted from blood. This sample's subset: CD45RA+ positively selected. These receptors all stem from a man aged 18 to 30 in good health.

The chain carries TRBV5-1 and TRBJ1-4; 8 bases are a match to TRBD1. The germline gives CDR1 SGHRS, CDR2 YFSETQ. The CDR3 has 14 amino acids. V lost 4 bases, J lost 8 bases, and 7 bases stayed unmatched. The CDR3 loop is CASSPDRVGEKLFF. CDR3 nucleotides: TGCGCCAGCAGCCCGGACAGGGTTGGCGAAAAACTGTTTTTT.

The chain links TRBV5-6 to TRBJ2-1; 8 bases line up with TRBD1. The CDR3 length is 15 residues. J was trimmed by 7 bases and V by 2 bases; bases with no gene match: 8. CDR1 and CDR2 (germline): SGHDT, YYEEEE. The DNA for the CDR3 is TGTGCCAGCAGCTTCAAGAGGACAGGGATTAATGAGCAGTTCTTC. It specifies CASSFKRTGINEQFF.

The chain combines TRBV6-6 with TRBJ2-2, with 7 bases that match TRBD1. Germline-derived CDR1 and CDR2 are MNHNY and SVGAGI (reference sequence). With 5 bases clipped from V and 0 bases from J, the junction kept 6 bases outside the gene matches. The CDR3 totals 16 residues. The CDR3 spells CASSRGQTTNTGELFF. The CDR3 DNA follows: TGTGCCAGCAGTAGGGGACAGACTACGAACACCGGGGAGCTGTTTTTT.

The rearrangement joins TRBV30 to TRBJ2-5; weak D call: TRBD1 (5 bases). The last part of the DNA fits TRBJ2-7 better; the J call may be wrong. The CDR3 totals 14 residues. Per germline, CDR1 GTSNPN and CDR2 SVGIG (reference sequence). The CDR3 here is CAWGAGQSSYEQYF. Here the CDR3 DNA reads TGTGCCTGGGGCGCTGGACAAAGCTCCTACGAGCAGTACTTC.

The chain has TRBV6-5 and TRBJ2-1; 14 positions agree with TRBD2. The CDR3 length is 14 residues. Germline assignment: CDR1 MNHEY and CDR2 SVGAGI. With V trimmed by 7 bases and J by 6 bases, 2 bases remained unmatched. In DNA, the CDR3 is TGTGCCAGCACCGGGACTAGCGGGAGCAATGAGCAGTTCTTC. The encoded protein is CASTGTSGSNEQFF.

The chain couples TRBV10-3 to TRBJ2-3; D unresolved. This CDR3 region has 15 residues. Trimming shortened V by 6 bases and J by 2 bases, and 15 bases separated the two germline ends. Germline V gene lookup returns CDR1 ENHRY and CDR2 SYGVKD. CDR3 nucleotide sequence: TGTGCCATCAGCTCCCAAGGCGGAAACACAGATACGCAGTATTTT. This codes for CAISSQGGNTDTQYF.

The genes are TRBV30 and TRBJ2-7; D uncertain. Germline-derived CDR1 and CDR2 are GTSNPN and SVGIG (reference sequence). CDR3 length: 11 residues. The germline V and J ends were trimmed by 4 bases and 6 bases, with 10 bases remaining between them. In nucleotides, the CDR3 is TGTGCCTGGAAAGACCTTGGCGAGCAGTACTTC. Translation: CAWKDLGEQYF.

Points on this clone: Other DNA sequences of this sample code for an identical CDR3. This chain connects TRBV19 to TRBJ1-4; 9 bases agree with TRBD1. There are 14 residues in the CDR3. V dropped 5 bases and J dropped 8; count of bases not matched to a gene: 6. CDR1 and CDR2 (germline): LNHDA, SQIVND (reference sequence). CDR3 protein: CASSSRDRGEKLFF. The DNA for the CDR3 is TGTGCCAGTAGTTCCCGAGACAGGGGGGAAAAACTGTTTTTT. Full variable domain (rest looked up from reference TRBV19 and TRBJ1-4): DGGITQSPKYLFRKEGQNVTLSCEQNLNHDAMYWYRQDPGQGLRLIYYSQIVNDFQKGDIAEGYSVSREKKESFPLTVTSAQKNPTAFYLCASSSRDRGEKLFFGSGTQLSVL.

Remarks on this clone: The same CDR3 also results from other DNA sequences found in this sample. The gene calls are TRBV30 and TRBJ2-3, with 7 nucleotides matching TRBD2. CDR1 GTSNPN and CDR2 SVGIG come from the germline V gene (reference sequence). V was pared by 4 bases and J by 2 bases, with 3 bases of the junction left unmatched. This CDR3 region has 13 residues. The CDR3 nucleotides are TGTGCCTGGACCGGGGGGAACACAGATACGCAGTATTTT. The encoded protein is CAWTGGNTDTQYF.

Of note for this clone: Additional DNA sequences in this sample encode the identical CDR3. The CDR3 spells CASSLSGGGTEAFF. CDR3 bases: TGTGCCAGCAGCTTATCTGGGGGAGGGACTGAAGCTTTCTTT. The rearrangement links TRBV5-6 to TRBJ1-1, with D possibly matching TRBD1 (5 bases). Trimming removed 2 bases from V and 5 bases from J, with 13 bases in between. This CDR3 is 14 amino acids long. CDR1 SGHDT and CDR2 YYEEEE come from the germline V gene.

A note on this clone: This sample includes further DNA sequences coding for the same CDR3. The gene calls are TRBV27 and TRBJ1-4; TRBD1 might be the D (5 bases). Germline CDR1 is MNHEY and CDR2 is SMNVEV (reference sequence). V was pared by 6 bases and J by 7 bases, with 15 bases between. The CDR3 is 14 residues long. Here the CDR3 DNA reads TGTGCCAGCAGCTCCCGGGGCGGCGGTGAAAAACTGTTTTTT. As protein: CASSSRGGGEKLFF.

The gene calls are TRBV2 and TRBJ2-4; D not certain. Germline loops: CDR1 SNHLY, CDR2 FYNNEI. Trimming cost V 6 bases and J 7 bases, with 10 bases left between them. This CDR3 spans 12 amino acids. The chain's CDR3 is CASRERRNIQYF. CDR3 nucleotides: TGTGCCAGCAGGGAGAGAAGGAACATTCAGTACTTC. The variable domain in full, completed from reference TRBV2 and TRBJ2-4, reads EPEVTQTPSHQVTQMGQEVILRCVPISNHLYFYWYRQILGQKVEFLVSFYNNEISEKSEIFDDQFSVERPDGSNFTLKIRSTKLEDSAMYFCASRERRNIQYFGAGTRLSVL.

This clone appeared a single time. The genes are TRBV28 and TRBJ1-5; the D gene is possibly TRBD1 (5 bases). Germline CDR1 is MDHEN and CDR2 is SYDVKM. CDR3 length: 17 amino acids. Trimming cost V 5 bases and J 2 bases, with 19 bases left between them. DNA for the CDR3: TGTGCCAGCAGTACTCAGGGAGGGTTCGTAGGCAATCAGCCCCAGCATTTT. Translation: CASSTQGGFVGNQPQHF.

This clone has just a few counts. This rearrangement joins TRBV10-3 to TRBJ1-5; 7 bases are a match to TRBD1. The CDR3 is 16 residues long. Trimming at V came to 0 bases and at J to 2 bases, leaving 4 bases not matched to a gene. Germline CDR1 reads ENHRY; CDR2 reads SYGVKD. The CDR3 DNA reads as TGTGCCATCAGTGAGTCCTCAGACAGGGGCAATCAGCCCCAGCATTTT. This sequence encodes CAISESSDRGNQPQHF.

The chain carries TRBV10-3 and TRBJ2-7; 11 nucleotides line up with TRBD1. The CDR3 has 15 residues. Unmatched junction bases numbered 4, after V lost 6 bases and J lost 0 bases. From germline, CDR1 is ENHRY and CDR2 SYGVKD. Here the CDR3 DNA reads TGTGCCATCAGGAGGGACAGGGGGAGCTCCTACGAGCAGTACTTC. This encodes CAIRRDRGSSYEQYF.

The chain employs TRBV7-9 and TRBJ1-4; 9 bases are shared with TRBD1. Germline CDR1 and CDR2: SEHNR and FQNEAQ (reference sequence). The trim removed 5 bases at V and 8 bases at J, leaving 6 bases unmatched. The CDR3 totals 14 residues. CDR3: CASSPGTGREKLFF. The CDR3 DNA follows: TGTGCCAGCAGCCCCGGGACAGGGAGGGAAAAACTGTTTTTT.

This chain uses TRBV5-1 with TRBJ1-5; D might be TRBD1 (6 bases). V lost 5 bases, J lost 5 bases, and 20 bases lay in between. The length of the CDR3 is 16 residues. Germline values: CDR1 SGHRS, CDR2 YFSETQ. The CDR3 loop is CASRFRTVGQDQPQHF. Here the CDR3 DNA reads TGCGCCAGCAGATTCAGGACAGTCGGTCAAGATCAGCCCCAGCATTTT.